This passage covers 5 T cell receptor beta chains from one sample sequenced in a study of T cell changes during pregnancy in multiple sclerosis. Here immunoSEQ multiplex PCR was the method, and the copy in TCRdb shows in-frame clones only, minus some. The repertoire holds 35,000 to 45,000 clones, about 91% seen once, with almost 2% in the top ten. The source material was CD4+ T cells from peripheral blood mononuclear cells, sampled after pregnancy. All receptors derive from a female donor in good health, enrolled as a control in a pregnancy study.

V gene TRBV19 combines with J gene TRBJ2-7, with D hard to call. Germline loops: CDR1 LNHDA, CDR2 SQIVND (reference sequence). Trimming pared 6 bases from V and 2 bases from J, leaving 17 bases between. The CDR3 is 15 amino acids. The CDR3: CASSDPSEAAYEQYF. The DNA of the CDR3 is TGTGCCAGTAGCGATCCCTCCGAGGCCGCCTACGAGCAGTACTTC.

V and J are TRBV4-2 and TRBJ1-4; D gene unclear. The germline V gene has CDR1 LGHNA and CDR2 YNFKEQ. The V and J ends lost 0 bases and 1 base respectively, with 12 bases between them. There are 17 residues in the CDR3. CDR3 region: CASSQESVAVTNEKLFF. The CDR3 nucleotides are TGTGCCAGCAGCCAAGAGTCCGTGGCGGTAACTAATGAAAAACTGTTTTTT.

This sequence joins TRBV9 and TRBJ2-3, with 9 nucleotides matching TRBD1. Germline loops: CDR1 SGDLS, CDR2 YYNGEE. This CDR3 is 14 amino acids long. J lost 6 bases, V lost 4 bases, and 6 bases had no gene match. The CDR3 DNA sequence: TGTGCCAGCAGCCCGCGACAGGGGGTCGATACGCAGTATTTT. Its protein is CASSPRQGVDTQYF.

The rearrangement links TRBV7-9 to TRBJ2-5; 7 bases fit TRBD2. In germline, CDR1 is SEHNR, CDR2 FQNEAQ (reference sequence). The trim removed 2 bases at V and 5 bases at J, leaving 11 bases unmatched. CDR3 length: 16 amino acids. The CDR3: CASSLLAGRGGETQYF. DNA of the CDR3: TGTGCCAGCAGCTTATTAGCGGGCAGAGGTGGGGAGACCCAGTACTTC.

This chain links TRBV18 with TRBJ2-7; TRBD1 is a possible D gene (6 bases). The CDR3 has 13 amino acids. V was trimmed by 3 bases and J by 2 bases, leaving 8 bases between them. Germline V CDR1 and CDR2: KGHSH, LQKENI. Here the CDR3 DNA reads TGTGCCAGCTCACCTCAGGGGCCCTACGAGCAGTACTTC. Translated: CASSPQGPYEQYF.